A selection of T cell receptor beta chains follows, all from one sample in a study of T-cell reconstitution after alpha-beta-depleted transplantation in children. From the PCR reads, TCRdb called clonotypes with MiXCR, one entry per CDR3 protein. Of 200,000 to 300,000 distinct CDR3 sequences listed, around 25% are singletons. The input for sequencing was PBMCs, taken before TCRalphabeta/CD19-depleted stem cell transplant. The receptors derive from a girl aged 2-10 years with Fanconi anemia, due to receive a stem cell transplant. Both conserved end residues are trimmed from each CDR3. Each record gives: clone size, V gene, J gene, CDR3 protein. Size tells how often a clone was seen (once, few, many) or the class of an expanded clone, and some rows leave it out.

>many|TRBV12-3/TRBV12-4|TRBJ2-7
ASGTPTYEQY
>few|TRBV2|TRBJ2-5
ASNETQY
>many|TRBV29-1|TRBJ2-2
SDLKTVNTGELF
>-|TRBV5-1|TRBJ2-5
ASGAGLTQETQY
>few|TRBV6-4|TRBJ2-1
ASSVFAGGRFEQF
>-|TRBV5-1|TRBJ2-3
ASSSPDSTDTQY
>many|TRBV29-1|TRBJ2-3
SVGTGTDTQY
>many|TRBV20-1|TRBJ2-1
SAPPGGSSYNEQF
>few|TRBV20-1|TRBJ1-1
SARGSTGRTEAF
>-|TRBV6-5|TRBJ1-5
ASSYRTGGASQPQH
>-|TRBV4-1|TRBJ1-2
ASSQDRGRANYGYT
>-|TRBV20-1|TRBJ2-2
SAPGIYTGELF
>few|TRBV7-9|TRBJ2-1
ASSLATGLHNEQF
>-|TRBV6-5|TRBJ2-1
ASSYKTYNEQF
>few|TRBV12-3/TRBV12-4|TRBJ2-3
ASTQLAGGRTDTQY
>many|TRBV29-1|TRBJ2-7
SVEQGAREQY
>many|TRBV29-1|TRBJ1-1
SSGHAEAF
>many|TRBV5-6|TRBJ1-1
ASSSRDGRDTEAF
>-|TRBV18|TRBJ2-5
ASSPPSGGGQETQY
>-|TRBV10-3|TRBJ2-1
AISERSGGDMAYEQF
>many|TRBV27|TRBJ2-5
ASSIRQGRETQY
>-|TRBV20-1|TRBJ2-1
SARSLGVEQF
>-|TRBV24-1|TRBJ2-1
ATSDLWDYNEQF
>-|TRBV20-1|TRBJ2-5
SARDPGGYQETQY
>many|TRBV6-5|TRBJ2-5
ASSYEREGQGETQY
>-|TRBV6-2/TRBV6-3|TRBJ2-7
ASRRHIADSYEQY
>many|TRBV9|TRBJ2-3
ASSVQHGRMDTQY
>-|TRBV29-1|TRBJ1-1
SVEVFLNTEAF
>many|TRBV20-1|TRBJ2-1
SARFFLRVSRSYNEQF
>few|TRBV5-1|TRBJ2-7
ASSLGTGGPYEQY
>many|TRBV10-3|TRBJ2-5
AISESVGGAETQY
>few|TRBV6-1|TRBJ2-1
ASSKTGGSYNEQF
>-|TRBV28|TRBJ2-3
ASSFWDRGHGDTQY
>-|TRBV18|TRBJ2-7
ASSPERTGVEQY
>-|TRBV15|TRBJ2-7
ATSRVEGGSSYEQY
>-|TRBV29-1|TRBJ2-7
SVRRTEYEQY
>few|TRBV7-3|TRBJ2-5
ASSLWSGGGETQY
>-|TRBV28|TRBJ2-7
ASSPGTGWSFEQY
>many|TRBV20-1|TRBJ2-7
SARDGRASSYEQY
>many|TRBV10-3|TRBJ2-7
ACGGDSYEQY
>many|TRBV12-3/TRBV12-4|TRBJ2-7
ASSFREVYEQY
>many|TRBV20-1|TRBJ2-1
SASGLAGLYNEQF
>many|TRBV25-1|TRBJ2-7
ASSAGGPSEQY
>-|TRBV3-1|TRBJ2-1
ASSPASVAGYNEQF
>-|TRBV12-3/TRBV12-4|TRBJ1-2
AISFNNRGDNYGYT